Presented here are 32 T cell receptor beta chains from one specimen sequenced in a study of chemoradiotherapy in HPV16-positive cancers. Assay used: immunoSEQ multiplex PCR; TCRdb lists only in-frame clones, some missing. The sample lists 20,000 to 30,000 clones, around 94% occurring once. Sampling took place from a patient who underwent chemoradiotherapy. These receptor sequences come from a human donor with HPV-associated anogenital cancer.

The rearrangement joins TRBV19 to TRBJ2-1; 7 bases align to TRBD2. The germline V gene has CDR1 LNHDA and CDR2 SQIVND (reference sequence). Trimming removed 5 bases from V and 5 bases from J; junction bases left unmatched: 6. The CDR3 totals 14 residues. CDR3 in amino acids: CASSLGLVHNEQFF. The CDR3 bases are TGTGCCAGTAGTCTCGGACTAGTGCACAATGAGCAGTTCTTC. The whole variable domain, remainder taken from reference TRBV19 and TRBJ2-1, is DGGITQSPKYLFRKEGQNVTLSCEQNLNHDAMYWYRQDPGQGLRLIYYSQIVNDFQKGDIAEGYSVSREKKESFPLTVTSAQKNPTAFYLCASSLGLVHNEQFFGPGTRLTVL.

The chain links TRBV19 to TRBJ1-5, with D possibly matching TRBD1 (5 bases). The germline V gene encodes CDR1 LNHDA and CDR2 SQIVND (reference sequence). The germline V and J ends were trimmed by 1 base and 0 bases, with 7 bases remaining between them. The CDR3 has 15 residues. Written as DNA, the CDR3 is TGTGCCAGTAGTATAGTCGGGGCTAGCAATCAGCCCCAGCATTTT. Its translation: CASSIVGASNQPQHF.

The gene calls are TRBV7-3 and TRBJ1-6, with TRBD1 identical over 8 bases. The CDR3 contains 17 residues. J lost 0 bases, V lost 5 bases, and 6 bases had no gene match. Germline-derived CDR1 and CDR2 are SGHTA and FQGTGA. CDR3 nucleotide sequence: TGTGCCAGCAGCATCTGGGACAGGAGCTCCTATAATTCACCCCTCCACTTT. The encoded protein is CASSIWDRSSYNSPLHF.

This clone was observed a few times. The genes are TRBV7-3 and TRBJ2-7; no definite D call. Trimming cost V 5 bases and J 2 bases, with 13 bases left between them. The CDR3 spans 14 residues. Germline-derived CDR1 and CDR2 are SGHTA and FQGTGA. As DNA, the CDR3 is TGTGCCAGCAGCCTTTTCACCGGACCCTACGAGCAGTACTTC. This sequence encodes CASSLFTGPYEQYF. Full variable domain (remainder filled in from reference TRBV7-3 and TRBJ2-7): GAGVSQTPSNKVTEKGKYVELRCDPISGHTALYWYRQSLGQGPEFLIYFQGTGAADDSGLPNDRFFAVRPEGSVSTLKIQRTERGDSAVYLCASSLFTGPYEQYFGPGTRLTVT.

This sequence joins TRBV5-1 and TRBJ2-4; maybe TRBD1 (6 bases). Germline-derived CDR1 and CDR2 are SGHRS and YFSETQ. V dropped 2 bases and J dropped 8 bases, with 17 bases sitting between them. The CDR3 length is 15 residues. The CDR3 protein is CASSFSGTSGDIQYF. CDR3 in DNA: TGCGCCAGCAGCTTCTCCGGGACCTCAGGGGACATTCAGTACTTC. Supplemented by reference TRBV5-1 and TRBJ2-4, the full variable domain reads KAGVTQTPRYLIKTRGQQVTLSCSPISGHRSVSWYQQTPGQGLQFLFEYFSETQRNKGNFPGRFSGRQFSNSRSEMNVSTLELGDSALYLCASSFSGTSGDIQYFGAGTRLSVL.

The chain links TRBV5-5 to TRBJ2-7, with D possibly being TRBD1 (5 bases). The CDR3 length is 11 residues. V was cut by 6 bases and J by 3 bases, with 7 bases left in between. Germline CDR1 and CDR2: SGHKS and YYEKEE (reference sequence). CDR3 DNA sequence: TGTGCCAGCACTCAGGGCTACGAGCAGTACTTC. It yields the protein CASTQGYEQYF.

V usage is TRBV6-1 and J usage is TRBJ1-1; 7 nucleotides align to TRBD1. The trim removed 6 bases at V and 7 bases at J, leaving 5 bases unmatched. The CDR3 extends over 12 amino acids. Germline assignment: CDR1 MNHNS and CDR2 SASEGT. CDR3 amino acids: CASSDRADEAFF. Written as DNA, the CDR3 is TGTGCCAGCAGCGACAGGGCGGATGAAGCTTTCTTT.

The DNA for the CDR3 is TGTGCCACCCAAATGGACAGAGGGGGCTACACCTTC. It codes for CATQMDRGGYTF. V usage is TRBV19 and J usage is TRBJ1-2; a weak D match, TRBD1 (6 bases). This CDR3 region has 12 residues. Germline assignment: CDR1 LNHDA and CDR2 SQIVND (reference sequence). V was cut by 10 bases and J by 8 bases, with 17 bases left in between.

The chain has TRBV6-1 and TRBJ1-6, with D maybe TRBD1 (6 bases). CDR1 and CDR2 (germline): MNHNS, SASEGT. The CDR3 consists of 17 residues. V dropped 3 bases and J dropped 6 bases, with 18 bases sitting between them. The CDR3 DNA reads TGTGCCAGCAGTGACAGAAGTCGAGGGGGAGGTAATTCACCCCTCCACTTT. It translates to CASSDRSRGGGNSPLHF.

This clone was recorded only once. The chain has TRBV5-1 and TRBJ2-2; 10 bases match TRBD1. V shed 0 bases, J shed 4 bases, and the junction held 0 bases outside the gene matches. This CDR3 has 15 amino acids. Germline V gene sequence: CDR1 SGHRS, CDR2 YFSETQ. CDR3 in DNA: TGCGCCAGCAGCTTGGGGACAGGGGGCACCGGGGAGCTGTTTTTT. This codes for CASSLGTGGTGELFF.

J is TRBJ2-4 and V is TRBV21-1; the tabulated D call, TRBD1, remains unverified against the DNA. TRBV21-1 is a pseudogene. The CDR3 covers 18 residues. CDR3 amino acids: CASSKLRRTALAKNIQYF. For the CDR3, the DNA is TGTGCCAGCAGCAAACTCAGACGGACAGCCCTAGCCAAAAACATTCAGTACTTC.

Regarding this clone: At one boundary the junction diverges from the germline segment, which might be a read error. V usage is TRBV28 and J usage is TRBJ2-5, with D possibly TRBD1 on 5 matching bases. Germline V gene data show CDR1 as MDHEN and CDR2 as SYDVKM. The CDR3 is 13 residues long. The CDR3 is CASSLTDQEIQYF. CDR3 DNA sequence: TGTGCCAGCAGTTTGACAGACCAAGAGATCCAGTACTTC.

In this sample, this clone turned up once. The V and J genes are TRBV7-2 and TRBJ1-1, with D perhaps matching TRBD1 (6 bases). CDR1 is SGHTA and CDR2 is FQGNSA in the germline V gene. The ends were cut back, 4 bases at V and 6 bases at J, with 9 bases in the middle. The CDR3 has 12 residues. CDR3 nucleotides: TGTGCCAGCAGCTCAGGGGTGGCTGAAGCTTTCTTT. Its protein is CASSSGVAEAFF.

The rearrangement links TRBV7-9 to TRBJ2-6; no definite D call. The CDR3 runs to 16 residues. The ends were cut back, 0 bases at V and 6 bases at J, with 12 bases in the middle. Germline V CDR1 and CDR2: SEHNR, FQNEAQ (reference sequence). The CDR3 DNA follows: TGTGCCAGCAGCTTAGCGAAGACGGCCTTGGCCAACGTCCTGACTTTC. Translation: CASSLAKTALANVLTF.

This clone has only one observation. This chain joins TRBV15 and TRBJ1-1; D unclear. The CDR3 is 13 residues long. Germline CDR1 is LNHNV and CDR2 is YYDKDF (reference sequence). V shed 0 bases and J shed 2 bases, with 4 bases lying between them. The CDR3 loop reads CATSRDPNTEAFF. CDR3 nucleotide sequence: TGTGCCACCAGCAGAGACCCAAACACTGAAGCTTTCTTT.

The chain employs TRBV29-1 and TRBJ1-2; 9 positions agree with TRBD1. V dropped 6 bases and J dropped 3; count of bases not matched to a gene: 2. The CDR3 totals 12 residues. Germline V CDR1 and CDR2: SQVTM, ANQGSEA. The CDR3 sequence: CSVRTGDYGYTF. CDR3 in DNA: TGCAGCGTCCGGACAGGGGACTATGGCTACACCTTC. The full variable domain, completed using reference TRBV29-1 and TRBJ1-2, is SAVISQKPSRDICQRGTSLTIQCQVDSQVTMMFWYRQQPGQSLTLIATANQGSEATYESGFVIDKFPISRPNLTFSTLTVSNMSPEDSSIYLCSVRTGDYGYTFGSGTRLTVV.

The chain uses TRBV7-3 and TRBJ2-2; TRBD2 matches at 8 bases. CDR3 length equals 17 residues. CDR1 and CDR2 (germline): SGHTA, FQGTGA. The ends lost 4 bases at V and 1 base at J; junction bases unmatched: 8. This CDR3 is CASSSLAGSVNTGELFF. CDR3 nucleotide sequence: TGTGCCAGCAGCTCCTTAGCGGGGTCGGTGAACACCGGGGAGCTGTTTTTT.

This chain uses TRBV11-2 with TRBJ2-7, with D perhaps matching TRBD1 (6 bases). The CDR3 extends over 16 amino acids. V was pared by 1 base and J by 3 bases, with 16 bases between. Germline CDR1 is SGHAT and CDR2 is FQNNGV. CDR3 coding DNA: TGTGCCAGCAGCTTAGGGTCCTCGGACAGTCTCTACGAGCAGTACTTC. Translating gives CASSLGSSDSLYEQYF.

The chain has TRBV14 and TRBJ1-2, with 10 bases matching TRBD1. Per the germline V gene, CDR1 is SGHDN and CDR2 is FVKESK. V trimming: 5 bases; J trimming: 4 bases; junction bases outside the gene matches: 1. This CDR3 comprises 13 residues. Here the CDR3 reads CASSWDRGYGYTF. The CDR3 DNA reads as TGTGCCAGCAGCTGGGACAGGGGCTATGGCTACACCTTC.

The V gene is TRBV5-1, the J gene TRBJ2-3; D unclear. Germline V gene sequence: CDR1 SGHRS, CDR2 YFSETQ. The CDR3 totals 15 residues. The ends were cut back, 1 base at V and 2 bases at J, with 11 bases in the middle. The DNA of the CDR3 is TGCGCCAGCAGCTTGAACAGCTACCCCACAGATACGCAGTATTTT. It encodes CASSLNSYPTDTQYF. Using reference TRBV5-1 and TRBJ2-3 for the parts outside the CDR3, the full variable domain is KAGVTQTPRYLIKTRGQQVTLSCSPISGHRSVSWYQQTPGQGLQFLFEYFSETQRNKGNFPGRFSGRQFSNSRSEMNVSTLELGDSALYLCASSLNSYPTDTQYFGPGTRLTVL.

This chain connects TRBV19 to TRBJ2-7; 9 positions agree with TRBD1. V trimming: 6 bases; J trimming: 1 base; junction bases outside the gene matches: 4. This CDR3 contains 14 residues. Looked up from germline, CDR1 is LNHDA and CDR2 is SQIVND (reference sequence). CDR3 protein: CASRPGTGSYEQYF. CDR3 DNA: TGTGCCAGTAGGCCCGGGACAGGGTCCTACGAGCAGTACTTC.

The chain uses TRBV2 and TRBJ1-6; D is uncertain. The CDR3 sequence is 11 residues long. Germline CDR1 and CDR2: SNHLY and FYNNEI. V gave up 3 bases and J gave up 10 bases, with 4 bases separating them. CDR3 sequence: CASSDGSPLHF. Written as DNA, the CDR3 is TGTGCCAGCAGTGATGGATCACCCCTCCACTTT. The full variable domain, completed using reference TRBV2 and TRBJ1-6, is EPEVTQTPSHQVTQMGQEVILRCVPISNHLYFYWYRQILGQKVEFLVSFYNNEISEKSEIFDDQFSVERPDGSNFTLKIRSTKLEDSAMYFCASSDGSPLHFGNGTRLTVT.

Only one count was recorded for this clone. CDR3 nucleotides: TGTGCCAGCTTTTTACGGGATCCTAGACATGGCTACACCTTC. Protein sequence: CASFLRDPRHGYTF. The V call is TRBV6-1, the J call TRBJ1-2; D is uncertain. Looked up from germline, CDR1 is MNHNS and CDR2 is SASEGT. CDR3 length equals 14 residues. Between the trimmed V and J ends, which lost 8 bases and 6 bases, there was a span of 19 bases.

The chain joins TRBV5-4 to TRBJ2-2; D might be TRBD1 (5 bases). CDR3 length equals 16 residues. CDR1 and CDR2 from the germline V gene are SGHNT and YYREEE (reference sequence). The V end lost 1 base, the J end lost 0 bases, and 10 bases lay between the germline ends. The CDR3 DNA is TGTGCCAGCAGCTTGAGGACAACCGCGAACACCGGGGAGCTGTTTTTT. Translating gives CASSLRTTANTGELFF.

The chain combines TRBV6-1 with TRBJ2-6, with D maybe TRBD1 (6 bases). The CDR3 totals 16 residues. Between the trimmed V and J ends, which lost 4 bases and 0 bases, there was a span of 10 bases. Looked up from germline, CDR1 is MNHNS and CDR2 is SASEGT. CDR3 DNA sequence: TGTGCCAGCAGTGGACGACAGGCCTCTGGGGCCAACGTCCTGACTTTC. Its protein product is CASSGRQASGANVLTF.

The chain joins TRBV6-5 to TRBJ1-1; D might be TRBD1 (5 bases). V was pared by 7 bases and J by 1 base, with 13 bases between. The CDR3 sequence is 14 residues long. Germline values: CDR1 MNHEY, CDR2 SVGAGI. The DNA of the CDR3 is TGTGCCAGCACCTGGGGCAGGGCGAACACTGAAGCTTTCTTT. Its protein is CASTWGRANTEAFF.

The rearrangement links TRBV6-1 to TRBJ2-5; unclear D gene. The V and J ends lost 2 bases and 6 bases respectively, with 10 bases between them. Germline V lookup: CDR1 MNHNS, CDR2 SASEGT. The CDR3 is 13 residues long. The CDR3 is CASSELRIQTQYF. CDR3 DNA: TGTGCCAGCAGTGAACTAAGGATACAGACCCAGTACTTC.

The chain couples TRBV7-7 to TRBJ2-1; maybe TRBD1 (6 bases). The CDR3 has 16 amino acids. Germline V gives CDR1 SSHAT, CDR2 FNYEAQ (reference sequence). Trimming removed 1 base from V and 9 bases from J, with 19 bases in between. CDR3 protein: CASSLEPGTLTGEQFF. Here the CDR3 DNA reads TGTGCCAGCAGCTTAGAACCCGGGACACTAACGGGTGAGCAGTTCTTC.

This chain links TRBV6-5 with TRBJ1-4, with 7 nucleotides matching TRBD1. V was clipped by 5 bases and J by 2 bases; unmatched bases: 2. Germline V gene data show CDR1 as MNHEY and CDR2 as SVGAGI. CDR3 length equals 14 residues. CDR3 sequence (DNA): TGTGCCAGCAGTCGGGGACAGACTAATGAAAAACTGTTTTTT. It translates to CASSRGQTNEKLFF.

This sequence joins TRBV4-1 and TRBJ2-4, with 11 positions matching TRBD2. V lost 1 base and J lost 9; bases outside the gene matches: 5. This CDR3 region has 15 residues. CDR1 and CDR2 (germline): MGHRA, YSYEKL. The CDR3 DNA sequence: TGCGCCAGCAGCCAAGCTCTAGCGGGAGGCAGCATTCAGTACTTC. Encoded protein: CASSQALAGGSIQYF.

The V gene is TRBV7-9, the J gene TRBJ1-3; TRBD1 might be the D (5 bases). CDR3 size: 15 residues. The V and J ends lost 5 bases and 4 bases respectively, with 15 bases between them. Germline CDR1 reads SEHNR; CDR2 reads FQNEAQ (reference sequence). The CDR3 DNA is TGTGCCAGCAGCCCCGGGACGGGATCGGGAAACACCATATATTTT. Protein product: CASSPGTGSGNTIYF.

V and J are TRBV28 and TRBJ1-2; D is unclear. Germline V gene lookup returns CDR1 MDHEN and CDR2 SYDVKM. The CDR3 covers 13 residues. Between the trimmed V and J ends, which lost 5 bases and 4 bases, there was a span of 11 bases. CDR3 in DNA: TGTGCCAGCAGTCCCCTCAGCGGCTATGGCTACACCTTC. Protein: CASSPLSGYGYTF.